Following are 29 T cell receptor beta chains from one sample sequenced in a study of T cells during gluten challenge in celiac disease. Paired single-cell TRA and TRB sequences were amplified by three nested PCRs with multiplexed primers. TCRdb reprocessed the single-cell sequencing reads via MiXCR and lists one record per CDR3 protein. The table has 300 to 350 distinct CDR3 sequences, about a third seen once. Lineage-negative, tetramer-binding CD3+ CD4+ cells lacking CD45RA and CD62L but expressing integrin beta7 were gated. Here the sequenced sample was gluten-specific CD4+ T cells sorted from blood using tetramers, taken at baseline or on day 6, 14 or 28 of gluten challenge (not recorded which). Source of these receptors: a male donor with celiac disease.

Here the CDR3 DNA reads TGCAGTGCTAGTAGTGGGATACAGGGATGGAACACCGGGGAGCTGTTTTTT. Protein sequence: CSASSGIQGWNTGELFF. The chain joins TRBV20-1 to TRBJ2-2; possible D gene TRBD1, 6 bases. Germline CDR1 and CDR2: DFQATT and SNEGSKA (reference sequence). This CDR3 spans 17 amino acids. V was trimmed by 3 bases and J by 1 base, leaving 18 bases between them.

The CDR3 DNA reads as TGCAGTGCCCAGCTTCTCGGAGTCGTTGAGGGCTACACCTTC. Its protein product is CSAQLLGVVEGYTF. The J gene is TRBJ1-2, the V gene TRBV20-1; no clear D. There are 14 residues in the CDR3. V dropped 6 bases and J dropped 8 bases, with 22 bases sitting between them. Germline V gene data show CDR1 as DFQATT and CDR2 as SNEGSKA (reference sequence).

The chain links TRBV19 to TRBJ1-5; unclear D gene. The V end was cut by 2 bases, the J end by 0 bases, with 11 bases between. Germline V gene lookup returns CDR1 LNHDA and CDR2 SQIVND (reference sequence). This CDR3 contains 16 residues. For the CDR3, the DNA is TGTGCCAGTAGTATATACGGAGCCAGTAGCAATCAGCCCCAGCATTTT. Translating gives CASSIYGASSNQPQHF.

By proportion, this clonotype is medium-sized. The chain has TRBV7-6 and TRBJ2-1; 8 nucleotides agree with TRBD2. The germline gives CDR1 SGHVS, CDR2 FNYEAQ. The CDR3 has 19 amino acids. The ends lost 1 base at V and 3 bases at J; junction bases unmatched: 14. The CDR3 sequence is CASSLEGRTSPRGYNEQFF. In nucleotides, the CDR3 is TGTGCCAGCAGCTTAGAGGGACGGACTAGCCCTAGGGGCTACAATGAGCAGTTCTTC.

This chain joins TRBV7-2 and TRBJ2-5; D gene unclear. Germline lookup yields CDR1 SGHTA and CDR2 FQGNSA. V was pared by 7 bases and J by 4 bases, with 16 bases between. The CDR3 spans 14 residues. The CDR3 is CASNPGLLGETQYF. CDR3 nucleotides: TGTGCCAGCAACCCCGGCCTTTTAGGAGAGACCCAGTACTTC.

This clonotype counts as medium-sized. This could be a read error, since a much larger clone is one nucleotide away. The chain links TRBV29-1 to TRBJ2-5; no firm D call. CDR1 is SQVTM and CDR2 is ANQGSEA in the germline V gene. The V end was cut by 4 bases, the J end by 5 bases, with 14 bases between. The CDR3 covers 13 residues. The DNA for the CDR3 is TGCAGCGTTGGGGCAGCCATCGGGGAGACCCAGTACTTC. Protein product: CSVGAAIGETQYF. Variable domain in full (rest from reference TRBV29-1 and TRBJ2-5): SAVISQKPSRDICQRGTSLTIQCQVDSQVTMMFWYRQQPGQSLTLIATANQGSEATYESGFVIDKFPISRPNLTFSTLTVSNMSPEDSSIYLCSVGAAIGETQYFGPGTRLLVL.

Of note for this clonotype: This sequence may be a read error, since a much larger clone differs from it by one base. The V gene is TRBV4-3, the J gene TRBJ2-1, with D tentatively TRBD2 (6 bases). CDR1 LGHNA and CDR2 YSLEER come from the germline V gene. CDR3 length equals 14 residues. V dropped 1 base and J dropped 5 bases, with 9 bases sitting between them. The chain's CDR3 is CASSQGSGDNEQFF. The CDR3 DNA follows: TGCGCCAGCAGCCAAGGATCGGGGGACAATGAGCAGTTCTTC.

This clonotype was seen many times. This chain uses TRBV5-1 with TRBJ2-2; D is perhaps TRBD2 (6 bases). V lost 4 bases and J 6 bases, leaving 31 bases between the germline ends. The CDR3 consists of 20 residues. Germline CDR1 and CDR2: SGHRS and YFSETQ. CDR3 sequence reads: CASSPSPGTSQFPGPGELFF. CDR3 bases: TGCGCCAGCAGCCCCAGCCCTGGGACTTCCCAATTCCCCGGACCCGGGGAGCTGTTTTTT.

This chain connects TRBV20-1 to TRBJ1-1; possible D gene TRBD1, 5 bases. This CDR3 region has 14 residues. Trimming left V 4 bases short and J 3 bases short, with 15 bases between. Per the germline V gene, CDR1 is DFQATT and CDR2 is SNEGSKA (reference sequence). CDR3 nucleotide sequence: TGCAGTGCTACCTGGCTGGGGCCGGACACTGAAGCTTTCTTT. It codes for CSATWLGPDTEAFF.

This clonotype was counted once. The chain joins TRBV5-1 to TRBJ1-2; 9 nucleotides agree with TRBD1. V was clipped by 9 bases and J by 3 bases; unmatched bases: 9. Germline loops: CDR1 SGHRS, CDR2 YFSETQ. The CDR3 extends over 14 amino acids. CDR3 DNA sequence: TGCGCCAACAGTATTGGGACAGGGTACTATGGCTACACCTTC. This codes for CANSIGTGYYGYTF.

This clonotype turned up a few times. The chain couples TRBV5-1 to TRBJ1-2, with TRBD1 matching 9 bases. CDR1 and CDR2 from the germline V gene are SGHRS and YFSETQ. Trimming took 5 bases from V and 3 from J; bases not matched to a gene: 5. The CDR3 totals 14 residues. This CDR3 is CASSIGTGYYGYTF. The CDR3, as DNA: TGCGCCAGCAGTATTGGGACAGGGTACTATGGCTACACCTTC.

By share, this clonotype counts as medium-sized. The rearrangement uses TRBV5-6 and TRBJ2-3; D is undetermined. CDR1 is SGHDT, CDR2 YYEEEE, per germline. V lost 2 bases and J 1 base, leaving 11 bases between the germline ends. This CDR3 is built from 15 residues. This CDR3 reads CASSFGPPGTDTQYF. The CDR3 region has the DNA TGTGCCAGCAGCTTCGGTCCTCCCGGCACAGATACGCAGTATTTT.

The chain combines TRBV29-1 with TRBJ2-2; possibly TRBD2 for D (7 bases). The CDR3 is made up of 13 amino acids. Trimming removed 6 bases at V and 6 bases at J, with 14 bases between. Germline-derived CDR1 and CDR2 are SQVTM and ANQGSEA. The CDR3 region is CSVGTGGSGELFF. CDR3 coding DNA: TGCAGCGTGGGGACGGGGGGCTCCGGGGAGCTGTTTTTT.

Details on this clonotype: A much larger clone differs by one base, so this may be a read error. For the CDR3, the DNA is TGCAGCGTTGGAGGGTCTTGGGCCAACGTCCTGACTTTC. Its protein product is CSVGGSWANVLTF. V gene TRBV29-1 combines with J gene TRBJ2-6; TRBD2 is a possible D gene (5 bases). Trimming took off 4 bases at V and 5 bases at J, with 9 bases between the two ends. This CDR3 has 13 amino acids. Per the germline V gene, CDR1 is SQVTM and CDR2 is ANQGSEA.

This clonotype was recorded once. This sequence joins TRBV12-5 and TRBJ2-7, with D perhaps matching TRBD2 (7 bases). Germline values: CDR1 LGHNT, CDR2 FRNRAP. The CDR3 has 17 residues. The V gene lost 0 bases and the J gene lost 3 bases, with 18 bases spanning the gap. CDR3 amino acids: CASGLVMGRGSYYEQYF. Here the CDR3 DNA reads TGTGCTAGTGGTTTGGTAATGGGGAGGGGGAGCTACTACGAGCAGTACTTC.

On this clonotype: A much larger clone sits a single nucleotide away, making a read error possible. This chain links TRBV29-1 with TRBJ2-2; D may be TRBD1 or TRBD2 (5 bases each). Germline values: CDR1 SQVTM, CDR2 ANQGSEA. CDR3 length equals 13 residues. CDR3 bases: TGCAGCGGTTGCAACCTAGGGGCCGGGGAGCGGTTTTTT. Translated: CSGCNLGAGERFF.

This clonotype was observed a handful of times. This chain joins TRBV29-1 and TRBJ1-4; 7 bases fit TRBD1. Germline CDR1 SQVTM, CDR2 ANQGSEA. The CDR3 sequence is 13 residues long. Trimming at V came to 7 bases and at J to 8 bases, leaving 10 bases not matched to a gene. CDR3 loop: CSADLGTAEKLFF. CDR3 bases: TGCAGCGCTGACTTAGGGACAGCCGAAAAACTGTTTTTT.

The gene calls are TRBV7-3 and TRBJ2-3, with D perhaps TRBD1 or TRBD2 (6 bases each). V lost 2 bases, J lost 5 bases, and 14 bases lay in between. This CDR3 spans 15 amino acids. Germline assignment: CDR1 SGHTA and CDR2 FQGTGA. The CDR3 nucleotides are TGTGCCAGCAGCTTATATGGGGGGCCAGGAGATACGCAGTATTTT. Its protein product is CASSLYGGPGDTQYF.

In this sample, this clonotype is medium-sized (0.01 to 0.1%). A much larger clone is a single base away; this may be a read error. The chain joins TRBV5-6 to TRBJ2-2; D is perhaps TRBD2 (5 bases). The germline CDR1 and CDR2 sequences are SGHDT and YYEEEE. The CDR3 has 13 amino acids. Here the CDR3 reads CASSFSVAGELVF. CDR3 nucleotide sequence: TGTGCCAGCAGCTTTTCGGTCGCCGGGGAGCTGGTTTTT.

With respect to this clonotype: Germline is not matched at one junction end, which may reflect a read error. CDR3 nucleotides: TGTACTAGTGGTTTGGTAATGGGGAGGGGGAGCTACTACGAGCAGTACTTC. It yields the protein CTSGLVMGRGSYYEQYF. The chain uses TRBV12-5 and TRBJ2-7, with D perhaps TRBD2 (7 bases). This CDR3 is built from 17 residues. Germline assignment: CDR1 LGHNT and CDR2 FRNRAP.

Points on this clonotype: The CDR3 carries no conserved terminal phenylalanine or tryptophan, so it likely arises from a read error. This chain links TRBV5-1 with TRBJ2-5; weak D call: TRBD1 (6 bases). CDR1 is SGHRS, CDR2 YFSETQ, per germline. The CDR3 runs 14 residues. Trimming pared 8 bases from V and 5 bases from J, leaving 19 bases between. The CDR3 region has the DNA TGCGCCAGAAACTTGGGGGCGTTAGAGGAGACCCAGTACTCC. It encodes CARNLGALEETQYS.

This rearrangement joins TRBV4-1 to TRBJ1-6; D uncertain. The CDR3 runs to 13 residues. V dropped 0 bases and J dropped 7 bases, with 4 bases sitting between them. Germline-derived CDR1 and CDR2 are MGHRA and YSYEKL. This CDR3 reads CASSQDMNSPLHF. CDR3 coding DNA: TGCGCCAGCAGCCAAGATATGAATTCACCCCTCCACTTT.

This chain uses TRBV19 with TRBJ2-6, with D perhaps given as TRBD1 or TRBD2 (5 bases each). V lost 3 bases and J 0 bases, leaving 12 bases between the germline ends. CDR1 is LNHDA, CDR2 SQIVND, per germline (reference sequence). The length of the CDR3 is 17 residues. CDR3: CASSIVGGYSGANVLTF. CDR3 DNA sequence: TGTGCCAGTAGTATTGTTGGGGGATACTCTGGGGCCAACGTCCTGACTTTC.

The chain joins TRBV4-1 to TRBJ2-3; D call uncertain. The CDR3 totals 14 residues. CDR1 MGHRA and CDR2 YSYEKL come from the germline V gene. V shed 3 bases and J shed 4 bases, with 11 bases lying between them. The CDR3 sequence: CASSHPQPADTQYF. CDR3 sequence (DNA): TGCGCCAGCAGCCATCCCCAACCTGCAGATACGCAGTATTTT.

J is TRBJ2-1 and V is TRBV10-1, with 10 bases identical to TRBD2. CDR3 size: 17 residues. Trimming cost V 1 base and J 6 bases; bases outside gene matches: 9. Germline CDR1 is WNHNN and CDR2 is SYGVQD (reference sequence). CDR3 region: CASSELLTASGGNEQFF. The CDR3, as DNA: TGCGCCAGCAGTGAGTTGTTAACGGCTAGCGGGGGCAATGAGCAGTTCTTC.

The chain recombines TRBV29-1 with TRBJ2-5; D is unclear. V lost 6 bases, J lost 1 base, and 6 bases lay in between. This CDR3 spans 11 amino acids. Germline CDR1 SQVTM, CDR2 ANQGSEA. The CDR3 sequence is CSVAFQETQYF. The CDR3 DNA is TGCAGCGTAGCGTTCCAAGAGACCCAGTACTTC. Variable domain in full (rest from reference TRBV29-1 and TRBJ2-5): SAVISQKPSRDICQRGTSLTIQCQVDSQVTMMFWYRQQPGQSLTLIATANQGSEATYESGFVIDKFPISRPNLTFSTLTVSNMSPEDSSIYLCSVAFQETQYFGPGTRLLVL.

This clonotype was counted between two and nine times. This chain's CDR3 is CASSSSDRWRSNSPLHF. For the CDR3, the DNA is TGCGCCAGCAGCTCCTCCGACAGGTGGCGATCTAATTCACCCCTCCACTTT. This chain connects TRBV5-1 to TRBJ1-6; a possible D gene is TRBD1 (6 bases). The V gene lost 3 bases and the J gene lost 6 bases, with 19 bases spanning the gap. Germline CDR1 SGHRS, CDR2 YFSETQ. The CDR3 extends over 17 amino acids.

The V and J genes are TRBV7-3 and TRBJ2-3; unclear D gene. The J call may be faulty, since TRBJ1-5 better matches the DNA end. This CDR3 contains 13 residues. Germline V gene sequence: CDR1 SGHTA, CDR2 FQGTGA. DNA for the CDR3: TGTGCCAGCAGCATACGAGCAACAGATACGCAGCATTTT. It translates to CASSIRATDTQHF.

This clonotype was seen repeatedly, ten times or more. The chain couples TRBV28 to TRBJ2-7; D uncertain. Germline V gene lookup returns CDR1 MDHEN and CDR2 SYDVKM. This CDR3 has 13 amino acids. Trimming shortened V by 2 bases and J by 3 bases, and 8 bases separated the two germline ends. CDR3 residues: CASSLLQRYEQYF. The CDR3 DNA reads TGTGCCAGCAGTTTACTACAGCGCTACGAGCAGTACTTC. The full variable domain, completed using reference TRBV28 and TRBJ2-7, is DVKVTQSSRYLVKRTGEKVFLECVQDMDHENMFWYRQDPGLGLRLIYFSYDVKMKEKGDIPEGYSVSREKKERFSLILESASTNQTSMYLCASSLLQRYEQYFGPGTRLTVT.